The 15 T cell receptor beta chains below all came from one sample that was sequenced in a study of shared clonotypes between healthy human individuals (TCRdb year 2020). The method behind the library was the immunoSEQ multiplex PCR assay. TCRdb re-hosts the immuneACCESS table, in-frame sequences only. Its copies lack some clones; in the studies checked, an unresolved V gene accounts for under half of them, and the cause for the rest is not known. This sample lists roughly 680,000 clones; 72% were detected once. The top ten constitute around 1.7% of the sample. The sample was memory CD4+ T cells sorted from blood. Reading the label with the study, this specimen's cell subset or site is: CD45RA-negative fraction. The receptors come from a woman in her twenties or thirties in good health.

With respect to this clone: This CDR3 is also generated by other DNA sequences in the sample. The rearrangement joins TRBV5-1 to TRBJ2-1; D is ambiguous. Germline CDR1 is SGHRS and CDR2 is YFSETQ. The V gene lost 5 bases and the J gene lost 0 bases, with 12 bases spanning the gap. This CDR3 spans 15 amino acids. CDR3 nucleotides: TGCGCCAGCAGTTCAGACTCGAGCTCCTACAATGAGCAGTTCTTC. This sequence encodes CASSSDSSSYNEQFF.

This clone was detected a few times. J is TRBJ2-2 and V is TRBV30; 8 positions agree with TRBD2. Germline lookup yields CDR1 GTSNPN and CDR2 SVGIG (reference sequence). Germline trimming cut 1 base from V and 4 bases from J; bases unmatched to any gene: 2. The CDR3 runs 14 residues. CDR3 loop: CAWSAGLVTGELFF. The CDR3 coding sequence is TGTGCCTGGAGTGCGGGACTAGTCACCGGGGAGCTGTTTTTT.

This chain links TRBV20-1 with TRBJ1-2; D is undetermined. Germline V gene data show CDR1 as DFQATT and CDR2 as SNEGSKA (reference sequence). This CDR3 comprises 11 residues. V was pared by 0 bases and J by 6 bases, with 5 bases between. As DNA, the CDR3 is TGCAGTGCTAGAGATCTGGATGGCTACACCTTC. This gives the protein CSARDLDGYTF.

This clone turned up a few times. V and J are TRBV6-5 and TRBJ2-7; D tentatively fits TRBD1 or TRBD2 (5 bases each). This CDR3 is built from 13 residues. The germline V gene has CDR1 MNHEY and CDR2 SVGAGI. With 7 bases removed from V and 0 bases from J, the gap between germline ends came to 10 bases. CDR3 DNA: TGTGCCAGCAAAAAGGGGACCTCCTACGAGCAGTACTTC. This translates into CASKKGTSYEQYF.

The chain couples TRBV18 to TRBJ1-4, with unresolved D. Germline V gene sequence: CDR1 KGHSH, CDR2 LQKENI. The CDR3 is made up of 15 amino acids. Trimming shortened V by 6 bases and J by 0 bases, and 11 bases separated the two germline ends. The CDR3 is CASSPSGTTNEKLFF. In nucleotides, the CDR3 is TGTGCCAGCTCCCCATCCGGCACAACTAATGAAAAACTGTTTTTT. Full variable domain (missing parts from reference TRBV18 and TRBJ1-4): NAGVMQNPRHLVRRRGQEARLRCSPMKGHSHVYWYRQLPEEGLKFMVYLQKENIIDESGMPKERFSAEFPKEGPSILRIQQVVRGDSAAYFCASSPSGTTNEKLFFGSGTQLSVL.

The CDR3, as DNA: TGTGCCAGCAGCCCACCTGACAGGGCCGGCAATCAGCCCCAGCATTTT. Translated, it gives CASSPPDRAGNQPQHF. The genes are TRBV7-9 and TRBJ1-5; 7 bases map to TRBD1. Trimming took 5 bases from V and 2 from J; bases not matched to a gene: 9. The CDR3 loop spans 16 amino acids. Germline V gives CDR1 SEHNR, CDR2 FQNEAQ (reference sequence).

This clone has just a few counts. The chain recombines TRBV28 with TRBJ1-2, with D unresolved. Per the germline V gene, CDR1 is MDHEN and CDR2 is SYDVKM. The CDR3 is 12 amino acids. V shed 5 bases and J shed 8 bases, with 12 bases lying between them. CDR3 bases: TGTGCCAGCAGTACCCTGTCTTCGGGCTACACCTTC. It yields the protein CASSTLSSGYTF.

For the CDR3, the DNA is TGCGCCAGCGCCGCCACCGGGACAGGGGCCCCCAACGAGCAGTACTTC. This gives the protein CASAATGTGAPNEQYF. V usage is TRBV10-1 and J usage is TRBJ2-7, with 10 bases matching TRBD1. V was clipped by 8 bases and J by 5 bases; unmatched bases: 15. This CDR3 spans 16 amino acids. CDR1 is WNHNN, CDR2 SYGVQD, per germline (reference sequence).

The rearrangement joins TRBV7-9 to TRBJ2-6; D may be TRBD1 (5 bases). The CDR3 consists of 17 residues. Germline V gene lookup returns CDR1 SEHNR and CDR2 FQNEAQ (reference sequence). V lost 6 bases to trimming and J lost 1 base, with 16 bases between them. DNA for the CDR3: TGTGCCAGCAGGTCCGGTACAGGTCCTTCTGGGGCCAACGTCCTGACTTTC. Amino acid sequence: CASRSGTGPSGANVLTF.

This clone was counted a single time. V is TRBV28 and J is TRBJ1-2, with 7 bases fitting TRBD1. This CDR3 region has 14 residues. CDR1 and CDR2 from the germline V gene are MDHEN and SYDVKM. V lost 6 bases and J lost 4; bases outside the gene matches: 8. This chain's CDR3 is CASRATGTAYGYTF. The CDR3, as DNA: TGTGCCAGCAGGGCGACAGGGACGGCCTATGGCTACACCTTC.

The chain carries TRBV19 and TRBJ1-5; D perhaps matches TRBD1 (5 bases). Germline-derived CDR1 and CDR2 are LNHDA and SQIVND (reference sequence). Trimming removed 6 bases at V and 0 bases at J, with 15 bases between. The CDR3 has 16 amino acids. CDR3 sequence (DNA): TGTGCCAGTAGCCCGCTAGGGACCTATAGCAATCAGCCCCAGCATTTT. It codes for CASSPLGTYSNQPQHF.

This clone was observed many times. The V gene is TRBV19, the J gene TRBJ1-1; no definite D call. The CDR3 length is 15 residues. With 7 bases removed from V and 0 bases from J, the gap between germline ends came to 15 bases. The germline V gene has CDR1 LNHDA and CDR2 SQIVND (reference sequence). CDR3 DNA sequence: TGTGCCAGTACCTACGACGGACGGATGAACACTGAAGCTTTCTTT. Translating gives CASTYDGRMNTEAFF.

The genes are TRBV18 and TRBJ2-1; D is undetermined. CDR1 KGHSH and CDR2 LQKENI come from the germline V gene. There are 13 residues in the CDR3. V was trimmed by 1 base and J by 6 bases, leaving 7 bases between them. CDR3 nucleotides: TGTGCCAGCTCACCACAACGGCCCAATGAGCAGTTCTTC. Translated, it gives CASSPQRPNEQFF.

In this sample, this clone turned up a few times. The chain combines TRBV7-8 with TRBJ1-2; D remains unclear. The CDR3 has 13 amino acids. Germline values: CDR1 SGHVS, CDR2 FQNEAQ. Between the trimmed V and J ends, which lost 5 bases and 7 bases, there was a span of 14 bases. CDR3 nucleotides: TGTGCCAGCAGCCCCCGGACTAGTGTTGGCTACACCTTC. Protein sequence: CASSPRTSVGYTF.

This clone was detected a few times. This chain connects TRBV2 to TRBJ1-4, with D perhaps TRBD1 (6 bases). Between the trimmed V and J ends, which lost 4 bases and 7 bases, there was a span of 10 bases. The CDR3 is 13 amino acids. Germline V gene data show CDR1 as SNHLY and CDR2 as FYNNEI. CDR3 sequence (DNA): TGTGCCAGCAGTGTGGACAGACCTGAAAAACTGTTTTTT. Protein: CASSVDRPEKLFF. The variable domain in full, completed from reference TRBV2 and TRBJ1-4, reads EPEVTQTPSHQVTQMGQEVILRCVPISNHLYFYWYRQILGQKVEFLVSFYNNEISEKSEIFDDQFSVERPDGSNFTLKIRSTKLEDSAMYFCASSVDRPEKLFFGSGTQLSVL.